Each of the 9 T cell receptor beta chains below was sequenced from the same sample in a study of T cell responses to AZD1222 COVID-19 vaccine. The table came from immunoSEQ multiplex PCR; TCRdb's copy has only in-frame clones and leaves some out. Of about 94,000 clones in the sample, about 85% are singletons; the top ten hold about 4.5%. The material was peripheral blood, obtained 28 days after the second AZD1222 dose. The origin of the receptors is an adult who received the AZD1222 COVID-19 vaccine.

The rearrangement links TRBV30 to TRBJ2-3, with 7 bases that match TRBD2. The CDR3 spans 13 residues. The V and J ends lost 4 bases and 0 bases, in that order; junction bases with no gene match: 1. Germline V gene data show CDR1 as GTSNPN and CDR2 as SVGIG (reference sequence). DNA of the CDR3: TGTGCCTGGAATAGCGGGAGCACAGATACGCAGTATTTT. It yields the protein CAWNSGSTDTQYF.

This clone came up once. The J gene is TRBJ2-2, the V gene TRBV7-8, with 7 bases identical to TRBD2. Trimming removed 2 bases from V and 1 base from J; junction bases left unmatched: 4. CDR1 is SGHVS and CDR2 is FQNEAQ in the germline V gene. This CDR3 has 16 amino acids. CDR3 loop: CASSLRASGNTGELFF. DNA for the CDR3: TGTGCCAGCAGCTTACGAGCTAGCGGGAACACCGGGGAGCTGTTTTTT.

V usage is TRBV2 and J usage is TRBJ2-7; D gene unclear. Germline loops: CDR1 SNHLY, CDR2 FYNNEI. This CDR3 is 13 amino acids long. V was trimmed by 6 bases and J by 2 bases, leaving 11 bases between them. The CDR3: CASRPPSTYEQYF. Here the CDR3 DNA reads TGTGCCAGCAGACCGCCGTCGACCTACGAGCAGTACTTC.

The chain has TRBV7-3 and TRBJ2-2; a weak D match, TRBD1 (5 bases). Germline V CDR1 and CDR2: SGHTA, FQGTGA. The CDR3 sequence is 13 residues long. Trimming cost V 5 bases and J 6 bases, with 10 bases left between them. CDR3 region: CASSALGAGELFF. CDR3 DNA: TGTGCCAGCAGCGCGCTAGGGGCCGGGGAGCTGTTTTTT.

This rearrangement joins TRBV19 to TRBJ2-3, with 8 bases matching TRBD2. V was pared by 7 bases and J by 4 bases, with 13 bases of the junction left unmatched. This CDR3 region has 16 residues. Per the germline V gene, CDR1 is LNHDA and CDR2 is SQIVND (reference sequence). DNA for the CDR3: TGTGCCAGTACCGACCTCGGACTAGCAGGGGCAGATACGCAGTATTTT. It yields the protein CASTDLGLAGADTQYF.

This clone has only a few counts. This chain links TRBV30 with TRBJ2-7, with unresolved D. CDR3 length: 11 amino acids. Trimming took 1 base from V and 5 from J, leaving 6 bases between them. Germline V gene sequence: CDR1 GTSNPN, CDR2 SVGIG (reference sequence). The CDR3 DNA sequence: TGTGCCTGGAGTGCCCCTCACGAGCAGTACTTC. This gives the protein CAWSAPHEQYF.

The chain carries TRBV29-1 and TRBJ1-4, with 9 bases aligning to TRBD1. There are 15 residues in the CDR3. In germline, CDR1 is SQVTM, CDR2 ANQGSEA. J was trimmed by 7 bases and V by 1 base; bases with no gene match: 7. The CDR3 protein is CSVEGGTGRGEKLFF. CDR3 coding DNA: TGCAGCGTTGAAGGCGGGACAGGGCGCGGTGAAAAACTGTTTTTT.

The rearrangement uses TRBV29-1 and TRBJ1-2, with TRBD1 matching 7 bases. CDR3 length equals 16 residues. Germline-derived CDR1 and CDR2 are SQVTM and ANQGSEA. The CDR3: CSATGTDRERSYGYTF. CDR3 sequence (DNA): TGCAGTGCGACCGGGACAGACCGGGAAAGGAGTTATGGCTACACCTTC.

Notes on this clone: Its ends do not fully match the called genes, so a read error is possible. The chain links TRBV12-3 or TRBV12-4 to TRBJ2-7, with TRBD2 identical over 10 bases. The CDR3 length is 13 residues. The CDR3 sequence is CASSLSSGGPPSF. The CDR3 DNA reads TGTGCCAGCAGTTTATCTAGCGGGGGACCTCCTAGCTTC.